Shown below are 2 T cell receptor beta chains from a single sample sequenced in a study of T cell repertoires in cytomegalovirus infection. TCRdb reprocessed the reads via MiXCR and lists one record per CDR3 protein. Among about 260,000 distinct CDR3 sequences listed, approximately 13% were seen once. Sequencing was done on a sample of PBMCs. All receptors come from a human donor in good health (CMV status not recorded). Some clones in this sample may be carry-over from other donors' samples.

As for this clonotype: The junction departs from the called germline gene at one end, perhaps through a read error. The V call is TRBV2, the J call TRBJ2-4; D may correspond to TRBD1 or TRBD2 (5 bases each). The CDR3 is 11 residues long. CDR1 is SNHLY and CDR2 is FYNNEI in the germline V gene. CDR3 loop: CASSGGRRSDF. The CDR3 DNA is TGTGCCAGCAGTGGGGGCAGGAGGTCCGACTTC. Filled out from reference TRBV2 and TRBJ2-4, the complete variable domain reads EPEVTQTPSHQVTQMGQEVILRCVPISNHLYFYWYRQILGQKVEFLVSFYNNEISEKSEIFDDQFSVERPDGSNFTLKIRSTKLEDSAMYFCASSGGRRSDFGAGTRLSVL.

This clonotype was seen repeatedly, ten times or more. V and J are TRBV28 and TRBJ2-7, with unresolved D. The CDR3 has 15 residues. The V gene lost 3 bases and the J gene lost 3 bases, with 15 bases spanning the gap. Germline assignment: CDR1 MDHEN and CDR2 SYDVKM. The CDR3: CASSFGLGRNYEQYF. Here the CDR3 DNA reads TGTGCCAGCAGTTTCGGGCTTGGGCGGAACTACGAGCAGTACTTC.